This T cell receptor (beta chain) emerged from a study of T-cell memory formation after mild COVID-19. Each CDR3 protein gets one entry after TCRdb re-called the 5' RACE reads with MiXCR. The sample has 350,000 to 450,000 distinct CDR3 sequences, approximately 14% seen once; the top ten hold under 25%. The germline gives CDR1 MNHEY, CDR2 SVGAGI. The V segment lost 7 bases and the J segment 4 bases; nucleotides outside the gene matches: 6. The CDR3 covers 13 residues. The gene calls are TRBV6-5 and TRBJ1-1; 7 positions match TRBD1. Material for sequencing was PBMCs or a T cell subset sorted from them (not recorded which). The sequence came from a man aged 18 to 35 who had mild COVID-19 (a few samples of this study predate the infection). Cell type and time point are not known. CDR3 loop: CASTRSGGTEAFF. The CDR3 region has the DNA TGTGCCAGCACCCGTTCAGGGGGCACTGAAGCTTTCTTT.